This T cell receptor beta chain was sequenced for a study of shared clonotypes between healthy human individuals. When replicate PCRs were run on sorted subsets, they used around 200 ng DNA, tens of thousands of T cell genomes. Sequencing was performed with immunoSEQ multiplex PCR; in TCRdb, only in-frame clones are kept and a portion is missing. The table shows approximately 840,000 clones, with 95% to 97% occurring only once. Selected positively for CCR7 and CD45RO-negative, naive CD8 cells excluded terminally differentiated effector memory CD45RA+ cells. CDR1 and CDR2 (germline): LNHNV, YYDKDF (reference sequence). This CDR3 spans 14 amino acids. With 3 bases clipped from V and 7 bases from J, the junction kept 7 bases outside the gene matches.

This TCR was sampled from a man younger than 45 in good health. V and J are TRBV15 and TRBJ2-7, with 9 bases identical to TRBD1. The sample comprised naive CD8+ T cells sorted from blood. Written as DNA, the CDR3 is TGTGCCACCAGCAGCCGGGACAGGGTTCGGGAGCAGTACTTC. As protein: CATSSRDRVREQYF.